Presented here are 22 T cell receptor beta chains from one specimen sequenced in a study of T cells in Graves' hyperthyroidism and ophthalmopathy. RNA transcripts served as the template for amplifying TCR beta CDR3 regions. In the first-round RT-PCR of the TCR CDR3, the HTBI primer set was used. TCRdb reprocessed the multiplex PCR reads with MiXCR, giving one entry per CDR3 protein. The data hold more than 350,000 distinct CDR3 sequences, with approximately 14% observed a single time. The sequenced sample consisted of blood. These receptors all come from an older woman with Graves' ophthalmopathy.

This clonotype was seen many times. V usage is TRBV28 and J usage is TRBJ2-3; 8 positions match TRBD2. The germline CDR1 and CDR2 sequences are MDHEN and SYDVKM. The J segment lost 1 base and the V segment lost 5 bases, leaving 11 bases of the junction unmatched. The CDR3 covers 17 residues. The CDR3 loop reads CASSIPTYSGGTDTQYF. CDR3 in DNA: TGTGCCAGCAGTATCCCCACCTATAGCGGGGGCACAGATACGCAGTATTTT.

This clonotype came up many times. This chain connects TRBV2 to TRBJ2-3; 10 positions match TRBD2. Germline V gene data show CDR1 as SNHLY and CDR2 as FYNNEI. The CDR3 is made up of 14 amino acids. J lost 1 base, V lost 6 bases, and 1 base had no gene match. CDR3 bases: TGTGCCAGCAGGGGGACTAGCGGCACAGATACGCAGTATTTT. Encoded protein: CASRGTSGTDTQYF.

The sample holds many counts of this clonotype. The J gene is TRBJ2-2, the V gene TRBV3-1, with TRBD2 as a possible D gene (5 bases). CDR1 is LGHDT, CDR2 YNNKEL, per germline (reference sequence). V lost 1 base and J 1 base, leaving 7 bases between the germline ends. This CDR3 is 15 amino acids long. Here the CDR3 reads CASSQVAGNTGELFF. CDR3 sequence (DNA): TGTGCCAGCAGCCAAGTGGCGGGGAACACCGGGGAGCTGTTTTTT.

This clonotype has only a few counts. V gene TRBV29-1 combines with J gene TRBJ2-7; tentative D call: TRBD1 (5 bases). Germline values: CDR1 SQVTM, CDR2 ANQGSEA. This CDR3 spans 15 amino acids. Between the trimmed V and J ends, which lost 3 bases and 2 bases, there was a span of 17 bases. The DNA for the CDR3 is TGCAGCGTTGAGGGCCGGGCAGGGCGAACCTACGAGCAGTACTTC. It yields the protein CSVEGRAGRTYEQYF.

The chain recombines TRBV9 with TRBJ2-4, with D maybe TRBD2 (6 bases). V was trimmed by 0 bases and J by 5 bases, leaving 18 bases between them. Germline V lookup: CDR1 SGDLS, CDR2 YYNGEE. CDR3 length equals 17 residues. CDR3 DNA sequence: TGTGCCAGCAGCGTAGGAGGCCCCCCGGGACTTCAAAACATTCAGTACTTC. Protein product: CASSVGGPPGLQNIQYF.

This clonotype was seen repeatedly, ten times or more. This chain uses TRBV7-9 with TRBJ2-7, with 10 positions matching TRBD2. CDR3 length: 15 residues. CDR1 is SEHNR, CDR2 FQNEAQ, per germline (reference sequence). The V and J ends lost 6 bases and 1 base, in that order; junction bases with no gene match: 6. The CDR3 DNA sequence: TGTGCCAGCAGTCTAGCGGGAGCTTGGTCCTACGAGCAGTACTTC. It specifies CASSLAGAWSYEQYF.

This clonotype was counted a few times. The V gene is TRBV18, the J gene TRBJ2-2, with a tentative D call TRBD1 (5 bases). The CDR3 is 16 amino acids. V was shortened by 2 bases and J by 5 bases, with 15 bases between the two germline ends. Looked up from germline, CDR1 is KGHSH and CDR2 is LQKENI. CDR3 loop: CASSPALGAGTGELFF. The CDR3, as DNA: TGTGCCAGCTCACCAGCGCTAGGTGCAGGGACCGGGGAGCTGTTTTTT. The variable domain in full, completed from reference TRBV18 and TRBJ2-2, reads NAGVMQNPRHLVRRRGQEARLRCSPMKGHSHVYWYRQLPEEGLKFMVYLQKENIIDESGMPKERFSAEFPKEGPSILRIQQVVRGDSAAYFCASSPALGAGTGELFFGEGSRLTVL.

About this clonotype itself: A single base separates this from a much larger clone, so it may be a read error. V and J are TRBV6-1 and TRBJ1-5; weak D call: TRBD1 (5 bases). The CDR3 is 16 amino acids. Germline V gives CDR1 MNHNS, CDR2 SASEGT. Trimming took 2 bases from V and 2 from J, leaving 13 bases between them. The CDR3, as DNA: TGTGCCAGCAGTGAACAACAGGTTATATGCAATCAGCCCCAGCATTTT. Residues: CASSEQQVICNQPQHF.

This clonotype came up many times. This chain links TRBV28 with TRBJ2-7, with D unclear. This CDR3 region has 14 residues. Germline V lookup: CDR1 MDHEN, CDR2 SYDVKM. V was pared by 6 bases and J by 2 bases, with 14 bases between. CDR3 bases: TGTGCCAGCAGCGCGTTGGACGGACCCTACGAGCAGTACTTC. Amino acid sequence: CASSALDGPYEQYF.

This clonotype was counted only a few times. The rearrangement links TRBV18 to TRBJ2-7; D unclear. Trimming pared 2 bases from V and 3 bases from J, leaving 8 bases between. Germline loops: CDR1 KGHSH, CDR2 LQKENI. The CDR3 extends over 13 amino acids. DNA for the CDR3: TGTGCCAGCTCACCAAGCCTAGACTACGAGCAGTACTTC. It is translated as CASSPSLDYEQYF.

This chain joins TRBV11-2 and TRBJ2-3; no clear D. The germline V gene has CDR1 SGHAT and CDR2 FQNNGV. CDR3 length: 12 amino acids. Deletions cut 5 bases from V and 6 bases from J, with 9 bases between. The CDR3 DNA is TGTGCCAGCAGCCAGGAGAGGGATACGCAGTATTTT. Translation gives CASSQERDTQYF. The full variable domain, rest sourced from reference TRBV11-2 and TRBJ2-3, is EAGVAQSPRYKIIEKRQSVAFWCNPISGHATLYWYQQILGQGPKLLIQFQNNGVVDDSQLPKDRFSAERLKGVDSTLKIQPAKLEDSAVYLCASSQERDTQYFGPGTRLTVL.

V and J are TRBV9 and TRBJ2-7, with 10 bases matching TRBD1. V lost 2 bases and J lost 8; bases outside the gene matches: 7. CDR3 length equals 14 residues. Germline loops: CDR1 SGDLS, CDR2 YYNGEE. This chain's CDR3 is CASSVGDRGGKQYF. In DNA, the CDR3 is TGTGCCAGCAGCGTTGGGGACAGGGGTGGCAAGCAGTACTTC.

This clonotype showed up many times. The rearrangement links TRBV9 to TRBJ2-1, with no clear D. CDR1 SGDLS and CDR2 YYNGEE come from the germline V gene. The CDR3 runs to 14 residues. The germline V and J ends were trimmed by 2 bases and 6 bases, with 12 bases remaining between them. In nucleotides, the CDR3 is TGTGCCAGCAGCGTTGGGATCGGTAGCAATGAGCAGTTCTTC. This translates into CASSVGIGSNEQFF.

The chain employs TRBV27 and TRBJ2-1; 7 positions match TRBD2. Germline loops: CDR1 MNHEY, CDR2 SMNVEV (reference sequence). Unmatched junction bases numbered 7, after V lost 4 bases and J lost 7 bases. This CDR3 is built from 14 residues. CDR3 DNA sequence: TGTGCCAGCAGTTCTAGACTAGCTCTAAATGAGCAGTTCTTC. Translated, it gives CASSSRLALNEQFF.

In its sample, this clonotype was seen many times. The V call is TRBV27, the J call TRBJ1-5; TRBD1 is a possible D gene (5 bases). V lost 4 bases to trimming and J lost 5 bases, with 21 bases between them. The V gene's germline CDR1 is MNHEY and CDR2 SMNVEV (reference sequence). The CDR3 runs to 17 residues. The CDR3 DNA is TGTGCCAGCAGTTCGCCGGGCAGGGTGGGGGATCATCAGCCCCAGCATTTT. It encodes CASSSPGRVGDHQPQHF.

This clonotype occurred many times. V is TRBV20-1 and J is TRBJ2-1; D is uncertain. V was cut by 3 bases and J by 8 bases, with 8 bases left in between. Per germline, CDR1 DFQATT and CDR2 SNEGSKA (reference sequence). The CDR3 spans 11 residues. The CDR3 loop reads CSASPRDEQFF. Written as DNA, the CDR3 is TGCAGTGCTAGTCCCCGGGATGAGCAGTTCTTC.

This clonotype has at least ten counts. V is TRBV7-9 and J is TRBJ2-1; D is undetermined. This CDR3 spans 14 amino acids. Germline-derived CDR1 and CDR2 are SEHNR and FQNEAQ (reference sequence). Trimming took off 2 bases at V and 6 bases at J, with 11 bases between the two ends. CDR3 protein: CASSLPAGTNEQFF. CDR3 DNA sequence: TGTGCCAGCAGCTTACCGGCAGGCACCAATGAGCAGTTCTTC.

This clonotype appeared many times. The gene calls are TRBV3-1 and TRBJ2-2; no firm D call. CDR3 length equals 12 residues. Germline loops: CDR1 LGHDT, CDR2 YNNKEL (reference sequence). Trimming stripped 4 bases from V and 7 bases from J, with 7 bases between. CDR3 amino acids: CASSLVGGELFF. CDR3 sequence (DNA): TGTGCCAGCAGCCTCGTCGGCGGGGAGCTGTTTTTT.

The chain uses TRBV29-1 and TRBJ1-1; 10 bases line up with TRBD1. Germline V gene data show CDR1 as SQVTM and CDR2 as ANQGSEA. Germline trimming cut 3 bases from V and 5 bases from J; bases unmatched to any gene: 9. This CDR3 is 15 amino acids long. The CDR3 bases are TGCAGCGTTGACGACCGGACAGGGGGAGGGACTGAAGCTTTCTTT. It encodes CSVDDRTGGGTEAFF.

This clonotype was seen a handful of times. This chain joins TRBV7-2 and TRBJ2-6; D is possibly TRBD1 or TRBD2 (5 bases each). Germline values: CDR1 SGHTA, CDR2 FQGNSA. This CDR3 has 15 amino acids. The V end was cut by 6 bases, the J end by 1 base, with 10 bases between. CDR3 nucleotides: TGTGCCAGCAGTTTATGGGGGTCTGGGGCCAACGTCCTGACTTTC. This translates into CASSLWGSGANVLTF.

This clonotype was counted a single time. The J gene is TRBJ1-5, the V gene TRBV18, with D perhaps TRBD1 (6 bases). This CDR3 region has 15 residues. Trimming took off 4 bases at V and 2 bases at J, with 12 bases between the two ends. Germline lookup yields CDR1 KGHSH and CDR2 LQKENI. CDR3 protein: CASSRDRRGNQPQHF. The CDR3, as DNA: TGTGCCAGCTCACGAGACAGGAGGGGCAATCAGCCCCAGCATTTT.

This clonotype was observed once. The chain couples TRBV28 to TRBJ2-5; D may be TRBD1 or TRBD2 (5 bases each). There are 16 residues in the CDR3. Trimming left V 4 bases short and J 5 bases short, with 20 bases between. The germline V gene has CDR1 MDHEN and CDR2 SYDVKM. CDR3 protein: CASSSRISGQRETQYF. CDR3 bases: TGTGCCAGCAGTTCCCGCATCTCGGGGCAACGGGAGACCCAGTACTTC.